This TCR beta chain comes out of a study of T cells in women clearing cervical HPV infection. About the study: Women with histologically confirmed HPV16-related CIN3 or worse, 2 with invasive cancer, served as cases. Case blood was drawn a median approximately 150 days after lesion detection. The study, taken as a whole, reports: Combining TCR richness with V gene abundances gave 0.65 to 0.85 AUC.

About this clone: Its target is not known. The CDR3 goes on 3 residues after the read ends, and that part is filled in from the germline J gene.

TCR beta CDR3 amplified by multiplex PCR from approximately 1,200 ng genomic DNA. The method was immunoSEQ multiplex PCR; TCRdb's version includes in-frame clones alone and lacks a portion of them. Its listing shows tens of thousands of clones. CDR1 LNHDA and CDR2 SQIVND come from the germline V gene (reference sequence). This CDR3 has 19 amino acids. This chain uses TRBV19 with TRBJ2-2; 10 bases map to TRBD1. This clonotype was obtained from a woman between 18 and 75 years old with a cervical HPV16 infection that either progressed to CIN3+ or cleared (not recorded which). The sample consisted of blood buffy coat. The CDR3 DNA, read in part, is TGTGCCAGTAGTACGGTGGGGACAGGGGTAACCTCCTATAATTCACCG. It specifies CASSTVGTGVTSYNSP. The complete CDR3 sequence is CASSTVGTGVTSYNSPLFF.